Following are 31 T cell receptor beta chains from one sample sequenced in a study of identical twins. One entry per CDR3 protein, called by TCRdb with MiXCR from the 5' RACE reads. The data contain 500,000 to 600,000 distinct CDR3 sequences, 20% to 25% of them singletons. The sample was also linked to a second study, of T cells expressing NK-cell markers.

Specimen: CD4+ T cells sorted from blood. Receptor source: a woman between 18 and 29 years old in good health.

This chain links TRBV5-1 with TRBJ2-3; possibly TRBD1 for D (5 bases). The germline V and J ends were trimmed by 1 base and 5 bases, with 14 bases remaining between them. Germline loops: CDR1 SGHRS, CDR2 YFSETQ. This CDR3 is built from 15 residues. The chain's CDR3 is CASSLIRTQGDTQYF. The CDR3, as DNA: TGCGCCAGCAGCTTGATTCGGACGCAGGGAGATACGCAGTATTTT.

The CDR3 region has the DNA TGTGCCAGCAGGCGGGGAGGGGGGCAGTCACCCCTCCACTTT. Amino acid sequence: CASRRGGGQSPLHF. The rearrangement joins TRBV25-1 to TRBJ1-6, with D possibly matching TRBD1 (6 bases). Germline CDR1 reads MGHDK; CDR2 reads SYGVNS. The V and J ends lost 6 bases and 10 bases respectively, with 16 bases between them. The CDR3 length is 14 residues.

The chain has TRBV20-1 and TRBJ2-1; 13 bases match TRBD2. The CDR3 totals 15 residues. CDR1 DFQATT and CDR2 SNEGSKA come from the germline V gene (reference sequence). V was clipped by 5 bases and J by 8 bases; unmatched bases: 9. CDR3 DNA sequence: TGCAGTGCTCCTAGGACTAGCGGGAGTCCAGATGAGCAGTTCTTC. This codes for CSAPRTSGSPDEQFF.

The chain carries TRBV10-2 and TRBJ1-1; no clear D. The V and J ends lost 7 bases and 4 bases respectively, with 7 bases between them. Germline V lookup: CDR1 WSHSY, CDR2 SAAADI. This CDR3 spans 11 amino acids. CDR3: CASTMGTEAFF. In DNA form, the CDR3 reads TGCGCCAGCACCATGGGCACTGAAGCTTTCTTT.

This chain links TRBV2 with TRBJ1-4; no definite D call. The CDR3 is made up of 15 amino acids. V was cut by 4 bases and J by 5 bases, with 14 bases left in between. CDR1 is SNHLY, CDR2 FYNNEI, per germline. CDR3 nucleotides: TGTGCCAGCAGTGCGGAGGCAGTCAGAAATGAAAAACTGTTTTTT. Its protein product is CASSAEAVRNEKLFF.

The genes are TRBV15 and TRBJ2-7, with 7 bases fitting TRBD1. V trimming: 2 bases; J trimming: 3 bases; junction bases outside the gene matches: 19. The CDR3 sequence is 19 residues long. Germline V gene data show CDR1 as LNHNV and CDR2 as YYDKDF (reference sequence). The CDR3 DNA is TGTGCCACCAGCAGACCCCGCTTATCCGGGACAGCCATTTTCTACGAGCAGTACTTC. The encoded protein is CATSRPRLSGTAIFYEQYF. Supplemented by reference TRBV15 and TRBJ2-7, the full variable domain reads DAMVIQNPRYQVTQFGKPVTLSCSQTLNHNVMYWYQQKSSQAPKLLFHYYDKDFNNEADTPDNFQSRRPNTSFCFLDIRSPGLGDTAMYLCATSRPRLSGTAIFYEQYFGPGTRLTVT.

This clonotype has a single count. The V gene is TRBV11-1, the J gene TRBJ1-1; D may be TRBD1 (6 bases). V lost 1 base and J lost 10, with 28 bases in between. The germline V gene has CDR1 SGHAT and CDR2 FQDESV (reference sequence). The CDR3 contains 18 residues. CDR3 region: CASSLEPGHPRARSVAFF. CDR3 nucleotide sequence: TGTGCCAGCAGCTTAGAACCGGGACACCCCAGGGCTCGTTCGGTAGCTTTCTTT. The full variable domain, with the rest looked up from reference TRBV11-1 and TRBJ1-1, is EAEVAQSPRYKITEKSQAVAFWCDPISGHATLYWYRQILGQGPELLVQFQDESVVDDSQLPKDRFSAERLKGVDSTLKIQPAELGDSAMYLCASSLEPGHPRARSVAFFGQGTRLTVV.

The chain carries TRBV12-3 or TRBV12-4 and TRBJ2-7; D unclear. This CDR3 is built from 12 residues. V was shortened by 6 bases and J by 1 base, with 7 bases between the two germline ends. The CDR3 region has the DNA TGTGCCAGCAGCTTGTTTTCCTACGAGCAGTACTTC. Its protein is CASSLFSYEQYF.

This clonotype showed up just a few times. The J gene is TRBJ1-3, the V gene TRBV6-1; no clear D gene. The CDR3 loop spans 15 amino acids. CDR1 and CDR2 from the germline V gene are MNHNS and SASEGT. The germline V and J ends were trimmed by 6 bases and 0 bases, with 12 bases remaining between them. The DNA for the CDR3 is TGTGCCAGCAGCCCTATGTTCCCCTCTGGAAACACCATATATTTT. This codes for CASSPMFPSGNTIYF.

CDR3 sequence (DNA): TGTGCCAGCAGTAAAACTAGAGCAGATACGCAGTATTTT. Translating it yields CASSKTRADTQYF. The V and J genes are TRBV7-3 and TRBJ2-3; D is perhaps TRBD2 (5 bases). The CDR3 runs 13 residues. In germline, CDR1 is SGHTA, CDR2 FQGTGA. Between the trimmed V and J ends, which lost 6 bases and 4 bases, there was a span of 11 bases.

This clonotype was counted only a few times. J is TRBJ2-7 and V is TRBV20-1; D is possibly TRBD2 (6 bases). This CDR3 is 15 amino acids long. Germline V CDR1 and CDR2: DFQATT, SNEGSKA (reference sequence). Trimming took 0 bases from V and 2 from J, leaving 14 bases between them. The CDR3 protein is CSARDPREFAYEQYF. The CDR3 nucleotides are TGCAGTGCTAGAGATCCCCGGGAGTTTGCCTACGAGCAGTACTTC.

This rearrangement joins TRBV7-3 to TRBJ2-2, with D uncertain. V was pared by 5 bases and J by 1 base, with 11 bases between. This CDR3 region has 15 residues. Germline loops: CDR1 SGHTA, CDR2 FQGTGA. The CDR3 loop is CASSVRPMNTGELFF. The CDR3 DNA follows: TGTGCCAGCAGCGTCCGCCCTATGAACACCGGGGAGCTGTTTTTT.

This clonotype was detected only a few times. The chain combines TRBV12-3 or TRBV12-4 with TRBJ2-1, with 7 positions matching TRBD1. J was trimmed by 2 bases and V by 6 bases; bases with no gene match: 4. This CDR3 region has 14 residues. CDR3 protein: CASSRDSPYNEQFF. Written as DNA, the CDR3 is TGTGCCAGCAGCCGGGACAGTCCCTACAATGAGCAGTTCTTC.

The chain recombines TRBV7-2 with TRBJ2-7; TRBD2 might be the D (6 bases). The CDR3 is 16 amino acids. The V gene's germline CDR1 is SGHTA and CDR2 FQGNSA. Between the trimmed V and J ends, which lost 1 base and 2 bases, there was a span of 15 bases. The CDR3 spells CASSLGSAGLAYEQYF. CDR3 coding DNA: TGTGCCAGCAGCTTAGGATCGGCGGGACTTGCCTACGAGCAGTACTTC.

Here the CDR3 DNA reads TGTGCCATCAGTGAGTCAGGGTCACACTACGAGCAGTACTTC. Translating gives CAISESGSHYEQYF. The rearrangement links TRBV10-3 to TRBJ2-7; no reliable D call. Trimming removed 0 bases from V and 3 bases from J, with 9 bases in between. Germline assignment: CDR1 ENHRY and CDR2 SYGVKD. The CDR3 is 14 residues long.

The chain carries TRBV29-1 and TRBJ2-2; perhaps TRBD1 as D (6 bases). Per germline, CDR1 SQVTM and CDR2 ANQGSEA. V shed 2 bases and J shed 2 bases, with 12 bases lying between them. This CDR3 has 15 amino acids. CDR3 amino acids: CSVERGTGNTGELFF. CDR3 DNA sequence: TGCAGCGTTGAAAGGGGGACCGGAAACACCGGGGAGCTGTTTTTT.

The chain is built from TRBV20-1 and TRBJ2-5; 8 bases are shared with TRBD1. Germline V lookup: CDR1 DFQATT, CDR2 SNEGSKA (reference sequence). The CDR3 is 15 amino acids. Germline trimming cut 8 bases from V and 4 bases from J; bases unmatched to any gene: 15. The CDR3 sequence: CSTQQGGGGGETQYF. CDR3 nucleotide sequence: TGCAGTACACAACAGGGGGGCGGTGGCGGAGAGACCCAGTACTTC.

This clonotype has only a few counts. V gene TRBV5-1 combines with J gene TRBJ1-2; TRBD1 agrees at 8 bases. The CDR3 length is 14 residues. V lost 5 bases, J lost 4 bases, and 7 bases stayed unmatched. CDR1 is SGHRS, CDR2 YFSETQ, per germline. The CDR3 region has the DNA TGCGCCAGCAGTCAGACCGGGACAGGCTATGGCTACACCTTC. It translates to CASSQTGTGYGYTF.

The genes are TRBV2 and TRBJ2-7; a weak D match, TRBD1 (6 bases). The CDR3 is made up of 12 amino acids. The V end was cut by 6 bases, the J end by 9 bases, with 15 bases between. Germline V CDR1 and CDR2: SNHLY, FYNNEI. CDR3 DNA sequence: TGTGCCAGCAGACCGGACAGTTCCGGGCAGTACTTC. It specifies CASRPDSSGQYF.

The chain uses TRBV20-1 and TRBJ1-5; D possibly corresponds to TRBD1 (6 bases). The CDR3 spans 14 residues. V was shortened by 6 bases and J by 3 bases, with 15 bases between the two germline ends. CDR1 is DFQATT and CDR2 is SNEGSKA in the germline V gene (reference sequence). The CDR3 here is CSALVGGANQPQHF. DNA of the CDR3: TGCAGTGCCCTAGTAGGGGGGGCCAATCAGCCCCAGCATTTT.

This clonotype has ten or more counts. The rearrangement uses TRBV10-3 and TRBJ1-1; the D is unclear. Trimming removed 7 bases at V and 6 bases at J, with 12 bases between. The CDR3 totals 12 residues. Germline V lookup: CDR1 ENHRY, CDR2 SYGVKD. CDR3 protein: CAITRNGAEAFF. In nucleotides, the CDR3 is TGTGCCATCACCCGAAATGGGGCTGAAGCTTTCTTT.

The chain couples TRBV2 to TRBJ2-3; no reliable D call. The V gene's germline CDR1 is SNHLY and CDR2 FYNNEI. The CDR3 is 9 amino acids. The V end was cut by 10 bases, the J end by 8 bases, with 7 bases between. The CDR3 DNA reads TGTGCCAAAGGACCTACGCAGTATTTT. Translation gives CAKGPTQYF.

CDR3 residues: CASSRMGGDNEQFF. CDR3 coding DNA: TGTGCCAGCAGCCGCATGGGAGGAGACAATGAGCAGTTCTTC. V is TRBV7-7 and J is TRBJ2-1; perhaps TRBD2 as D (6 bases). From germline, CDR1 is SSHAT and CDR2 FNYEAQ (reference sequence). V shed 5 bases and J shed 5 bases, with 13 bases lying between them. The CDR3 is made up of 14 amino acids. Supplemented by reference TRBV7-7 and TRBJ2-1, the full variable domain reads GAGVSQSPRYKVTKRGQDVTLRCDPISSHATLYWYQQALGQGPEFLTYFNYEAQPDKSGLPSDRFSAERPEGSISTLTIQRTEQRDSAMYRCASSRMGGDNEQFFGPGTRLTVL.

A few counts support this clonotype. The chain combines TRBV20-1 with TRBJ1-5; D is unresolved. The CDR3 spans 14 residues. Germline loops: CDR1 DFQATT, CDR2 SNEGSKA (reference sequence). V lost 2 bases and J 5 bases, leaving 13 bases between the germline ends. The CDR3 nucleotides are TGCAGTGCTAGACGATCATACGCCGATCAGCCCCAGCATTTT. Protein product: CSARRSYADQPQHF.

This clonotype was picked up a small number of times. The chain combines TRBV3-1 with TRBJ1-4; D is uncertain. Germline CDR1 LGHDT, CDR2 YNNKEL (reference sequence). The CDR3 has 16 residues. Trimming shortened V by 0 bases and J by 4 bases, and 12 bases separated the two germline ends. The CDR3, as DNA: TGTGCCAGCAGCCAAGATCTTACCGGTGGTAATGAAAAACTGTTTTTT. It codes for CASSQDLTGGNEKLFF.

This chain links TRBV6-1 with TRBJ2-3, with D perhaps matching TRBD1 or TRBD2 (6 bases each). Germline loops: CDR1 MNHNS, CDR2 SASEGT. The V and J ends lost 6 bases and 4 bases respectively, with 20 bases between them. CDR3 length: 16 residues. This chain's CDR3 is CASSSPGGTTPDTQYF. DNA for the CDR3: TGTGCCAGCAGCTCCCCCGGCGGGACAACACCAGATACGCAGTATTTT.

This chain joins TRBV20-1 and TRBJ1-5; possibly TRBD1 for D (5 bases). The V and J ends lost 3 bases and 5 bases respectively, with 11 bases between them. Germline assignment: CDR1 DFQATT and CDR2 SNEGSKA (reference sequence). The CDR3 totals 13 residues. The CDR3 coding sequence is TGCAGTGCTAGGCAGGGAGTTGATCAGCCCCAGCATTTT. This gives the protein CSARQGVDQPQHF.

The chain combines TRBV25-1 with TRBJ2-5; D not resolved. With 7 bases removed from V and 5 bases from J, the gap between germline ends came to 20 bases. CDR1 and CDR2 from the germline V gene are MGHDK and SYGVNS. The CDR3 spans 15 residues. The CDR3 reads CASTPPTAGRETQYF. CDR3 coding DNA: TGTGCCAGCACGCCACCCACGGCCGGTAGGGAGACCCAGTACTTC.

This clonotype has just a few counts. V gene TRBV7-2 combines with J gene TRBJ2-7, with no clear D. The CDR3 consists of 15 residues. The germline V and J ends were trimmed by 0 bases and 3 bases, with 12 bases remaining between them. Looked up from germline, CDR1 is SGHTA and CDR2 is FQGNSA. CDR3 in amino acids: CASSLAPSPGYEQYF. DNA for the CDR3: TGTGCCAGCAGCTTAGCACCCTCCCCGGGCTACGAGCAGTACTTC.

The chain couples TRBV3-1 to TRBJ2-2; D remains unclear. Germline CDR1 LGHDT, CDR2 YNNKEL (reference sequence). V lost 3 bases, J lost 7 bases, and 18 bases lay in between. CDR3 size: 16 residues. The DNA for the CDR3 is TGTGCCAGCAGCCAGACGGGTCAGAGTAAGCACGGGGAGCTGTTTTTT. It specifies CASSQTGQSKHGELFF.

The genes are TRBV7-9 and TRBJ2-7; 7 bases agree with TRBD1. The CDR3 sequence is 15 residues long. CDR1 SEHNR and CDR2 FQNEAQ come from the germline V gene (reference sequence). Unmatched junction bases numbered 6, after V lost 4 bases and J lost 0 bases. The CDR3 protein is CASSWDSFISYEQYF. The CDR3 DNA reads as TGTGCCAGCAGCTGGGACAGCTTTATCTCCTACGAGCAGTACTTC.